Below, one T cell receptor (beta chain) is given with its context. These data come from a study of shared clonotypes between healthy human individuals. Naive CD8 cells, CD45RO-negative and positively selected for CCR7, excluded terminally differentiated effector memory CD45RA+ cells. Adult donors, all healthy and HIV-negative, had no recent acute infections or vaccinations. Libraries were prepared by immunoSEQ multiplex PCR; TCRdb keeps only in-frame clonotypes and omits some of them. The sample carries about 2 million clones, 85% to 95% recorded once. The CDR3 spans 13 residues. Germline trimming cut 8 bases from V and 6 bases from J; bases unmatched to any gene: 8. From germline, CDR1 is LNHNV and CDR2 YYDKDF (reference sequence).

The chain is built from TRBV15 and TRBJ2-3; 7 bases are shared with TRBD2. This sequence was found in a man younger than 35 in good health. The material sequenced was naive CD8+ T cells sorted from blood. In DNA form, the CDR3 reads TGTGCCACCGCGGGGGATAGGACCGATACGCAGTATTTT. It is translated as CATAGDRTDTQYF.